The next 5 T cell receptor beta chains were all read from a single sample in a study of cytomegalovirus exposure and HLA in healthy donors. Primers: 60 Vbeta forward and 13 Jbeta reverse. Some clones are missing from TCRdb's copy, which holds only in-frame ones; the method was immunoSEQ multiplex PCR. The sample lists 150,000 to 200,000 clones, approximately 82% seen once, with roughly 1.5% in the top ten. Sequenced sample: PBMCs. These receptors were collected from a male donor in good health and CMV-seronegative.

The chain combines TRBV27 with TRBJ2-7; D ambiguous. V lost 0 bases and J 3 bases, leaving 9 bases between the germline ends. The germline V gene has CDR1 MNHEY and CDR2 SMNVEV (reference sequence). This CDR3 is 14 amino acids long. CDR3 bases: TGTGCCAGCAGTTTATCAGCCCGGTACTACGAGCAGTACTTC. The encoded protein is CASSLSARYYEQYF.

The chain links TRBV19 to TRBJ1-5, with 7 bases matching TRBD1. V was clipped by 3 bases and J by 1 base; unmatched bases: 12. Germline loops: CDR1 LNHDA, CDR2 SQIVND (reference sequence). This CDR3 has 18 residues. Here the CDR3 DNA reads TGTGCCAGTAGTATGGGTCCCTACAGGGGAATAAGCAATCAGCCCCAGCATTTT. Protein product: CASSMGPYRGISNQPQHF.

This chain links TRBV27 with TRBJ2-1; D is perhaps TRBD1 (6 bases). The V end lost 2 bases, the J end lost 0 bases, and 8 bases lay between the germline ends. Germline CDR1 reads MNHEY; CDR2 reads SMNVEV (reference sequence). This CDR3 comprises 15 residues. The CDR3 is CASSLQGSSYNEQFF. The CDR3 nucleotides read TGTGCCAGCAGTTTACAGGGGAGCTCCTACAATGAGCAGTTCTTC.

This clone occurred once. The V and J genes are TRBV6-1 and TRBJ1-5; 7 nucleotides align to TRBD1. V shed 6 bases and J 4 bases; nucleotides not matched to a gene: 9. This CDR3 has 15 residues. CDR1 is MNHNS and CDR2 is SASEGT in the germline V gene. The CDR3 here is CASSGRQGTNQPQHF. The DNA of the CDR3 is TGTGCCAGCAGCGGCCGACAGGGAACTAATCAGCCCCAGCATTTT.

This clone was counted a single time. J is TRBJ1-5 and V is TRBV12-2; the table's D call of TRBD1 was not tested on the DNA. TRBV12-2 is noted as a pseudogene. The CDR3 is made up of 14 amino acids. DNA for the CDR3: TGTGCAAGTCGCCCTAGACAGGGTCGGCAGCCCCAGCATTTT. This gives the protein CASRPRQGRQPQHF.